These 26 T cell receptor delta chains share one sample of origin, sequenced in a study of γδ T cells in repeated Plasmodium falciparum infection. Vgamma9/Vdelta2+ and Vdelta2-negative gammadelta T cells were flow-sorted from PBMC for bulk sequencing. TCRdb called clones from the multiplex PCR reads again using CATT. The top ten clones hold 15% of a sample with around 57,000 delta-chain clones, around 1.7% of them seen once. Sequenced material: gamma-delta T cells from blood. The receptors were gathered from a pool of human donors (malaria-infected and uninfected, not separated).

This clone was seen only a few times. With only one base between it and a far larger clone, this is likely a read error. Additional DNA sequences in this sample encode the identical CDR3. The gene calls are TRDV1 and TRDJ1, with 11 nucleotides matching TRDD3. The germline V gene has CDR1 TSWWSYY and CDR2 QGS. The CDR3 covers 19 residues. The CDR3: CALGEPTADWGIGTDKLIF. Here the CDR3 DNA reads TGTGCCCTTGGGGAACCCACGGCAGACTGGGGGATAGGGACCGATAAACTCATCTTT.

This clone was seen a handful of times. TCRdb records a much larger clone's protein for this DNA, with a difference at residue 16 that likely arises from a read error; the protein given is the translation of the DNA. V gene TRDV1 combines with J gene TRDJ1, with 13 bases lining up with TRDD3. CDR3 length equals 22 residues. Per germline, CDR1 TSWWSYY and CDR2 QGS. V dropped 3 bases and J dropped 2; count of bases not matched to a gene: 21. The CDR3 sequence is CALGDLILQLLLGDTETDKLIF. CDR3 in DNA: TGTGCTCTTGGGGACCTTATCCTTCAACTTCTACTGGGGGATACGGAGACCGATAAACTCATCTTT.

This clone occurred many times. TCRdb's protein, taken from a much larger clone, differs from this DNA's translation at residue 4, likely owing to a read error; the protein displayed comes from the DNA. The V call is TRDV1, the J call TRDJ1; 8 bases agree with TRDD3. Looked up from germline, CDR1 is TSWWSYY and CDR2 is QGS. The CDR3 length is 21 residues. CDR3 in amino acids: CALVELTFGRLLGAYTDKLIF. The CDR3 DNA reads TGTGCTCTTGTGGAACTAACCTTCGGTCGACTACTGGGGGCGTACACCGATAAACTCATCTTT.

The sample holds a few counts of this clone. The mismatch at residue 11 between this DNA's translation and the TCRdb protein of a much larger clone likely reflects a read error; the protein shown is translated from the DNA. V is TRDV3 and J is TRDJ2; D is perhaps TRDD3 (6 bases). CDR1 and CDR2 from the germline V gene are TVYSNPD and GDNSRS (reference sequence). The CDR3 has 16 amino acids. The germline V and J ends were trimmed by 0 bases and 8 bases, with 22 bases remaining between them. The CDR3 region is CAFSGLRDIAGAQLFF. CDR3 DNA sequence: TGTGCCTTTAGCGGGCTGAGGGATATTGCCGGGGCACAACTCTTCTTT.

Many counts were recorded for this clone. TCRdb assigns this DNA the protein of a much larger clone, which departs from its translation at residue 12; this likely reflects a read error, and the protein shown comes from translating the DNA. CDR3: CALGGAPFLLNGGVTHKLIF. Written as DNA, the CDR3 is TGTGCTCTTGGGGGGGCCCCCTTCCTTCTCAACGGGGGTGTCACCCATAAACTCATCTTT. The chain combines TRDV1 with TRDJ1, with TRDD2 identical over 7 bases. The CDR3 is 20 amino acids. CDR1 is TSWWSYY and CDR2 is QGS in the germline V gene.

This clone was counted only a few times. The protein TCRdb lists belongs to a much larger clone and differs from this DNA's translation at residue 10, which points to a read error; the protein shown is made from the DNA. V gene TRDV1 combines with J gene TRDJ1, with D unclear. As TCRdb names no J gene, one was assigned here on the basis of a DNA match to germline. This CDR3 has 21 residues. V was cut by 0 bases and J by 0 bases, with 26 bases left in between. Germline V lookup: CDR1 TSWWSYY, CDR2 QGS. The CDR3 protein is CALGELAVARSSRWYTDKLIF. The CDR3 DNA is TGTGCTCTTGGGGAACTAGCGGTGGCGAGATCCTCAAGATGGTACACCGATAAACTCATCTTT.

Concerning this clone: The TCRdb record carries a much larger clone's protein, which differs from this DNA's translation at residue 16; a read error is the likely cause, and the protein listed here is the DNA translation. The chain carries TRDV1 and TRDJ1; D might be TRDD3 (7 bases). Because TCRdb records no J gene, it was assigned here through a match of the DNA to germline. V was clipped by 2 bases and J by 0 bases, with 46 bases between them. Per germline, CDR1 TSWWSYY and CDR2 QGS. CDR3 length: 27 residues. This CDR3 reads CALGEILTPPIPKLTPGIETDTDKLIF. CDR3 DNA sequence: TGTGCTCTTGGGGAAATCCTTACCCCCCCCATTCCTAAGCTAACACCGGGGATAGAAACAGACACCGATAAACTCATCTTT.

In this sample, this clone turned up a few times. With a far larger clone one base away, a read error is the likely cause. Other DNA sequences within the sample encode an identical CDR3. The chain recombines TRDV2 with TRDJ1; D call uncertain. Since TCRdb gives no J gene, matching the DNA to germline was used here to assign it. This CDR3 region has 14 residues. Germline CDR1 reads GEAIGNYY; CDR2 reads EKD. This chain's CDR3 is CACDPAGNTDKLIF. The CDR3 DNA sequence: TGTGCCTGTGACCCCGCCGGGAATACCGACAAACTCATCTTT.

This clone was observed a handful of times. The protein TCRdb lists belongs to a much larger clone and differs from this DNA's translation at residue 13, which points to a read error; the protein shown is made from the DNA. The CDR3 region is CALGDYHNYWGMCSTDKLIF. The CDR3 bases are TGTGCTCTTGGTGACTACCACAATTACTGGGGGATGTGTTCCACCGATAAACTCATCTTT. V and J are TRDV1 and TRDJ1; the match to TRDD3 covers 10 bases. Here the J gene came from matching the DNA to germline, since TCRdb omits it. CDR1 is TSWWSYY, CDR2 QGS, per germline. The trim removed 6 bases at V and 1 base at J, leaving 20 bases unmatched. The CDR3 covers 20 residues.

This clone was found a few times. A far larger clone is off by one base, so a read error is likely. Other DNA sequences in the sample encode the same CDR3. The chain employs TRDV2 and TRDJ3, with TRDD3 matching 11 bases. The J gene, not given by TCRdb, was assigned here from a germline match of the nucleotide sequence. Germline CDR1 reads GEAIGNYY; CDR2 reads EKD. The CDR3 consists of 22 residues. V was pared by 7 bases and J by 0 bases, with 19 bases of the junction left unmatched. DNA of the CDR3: TGTGCCTGCGATGCAGTACTGGGGGATATTTTGCTCGACTCCTGGGACACCCGACAGATGTTTTTC. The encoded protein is CACDAVLGDILLDSWDTRQMFF.

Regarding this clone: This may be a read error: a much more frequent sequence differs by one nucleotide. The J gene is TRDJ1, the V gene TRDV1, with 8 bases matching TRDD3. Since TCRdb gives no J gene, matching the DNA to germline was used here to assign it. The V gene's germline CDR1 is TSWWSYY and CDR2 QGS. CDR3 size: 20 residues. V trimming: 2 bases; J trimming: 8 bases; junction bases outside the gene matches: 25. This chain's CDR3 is CALGEVPPYWGSPRLRKLIF. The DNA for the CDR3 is TGTGCTCTTGGGGAAGTTCCTCCGTACTGGGGGTCCCCTAGACTCAGGAAACTCATCTTT.

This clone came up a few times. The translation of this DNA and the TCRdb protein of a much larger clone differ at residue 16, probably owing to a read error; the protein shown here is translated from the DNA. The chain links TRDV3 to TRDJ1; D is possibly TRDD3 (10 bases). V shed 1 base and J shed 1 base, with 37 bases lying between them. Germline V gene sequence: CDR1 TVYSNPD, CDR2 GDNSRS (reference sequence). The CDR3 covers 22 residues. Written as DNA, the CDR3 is TGTGCCTTTACCTTATTTAACCTTCCTACAAGGGGGATACGGGTCGTCACCGATAAACTCATCTTT. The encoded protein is CAFTLFNLPTRGIRVVTDKLIF.

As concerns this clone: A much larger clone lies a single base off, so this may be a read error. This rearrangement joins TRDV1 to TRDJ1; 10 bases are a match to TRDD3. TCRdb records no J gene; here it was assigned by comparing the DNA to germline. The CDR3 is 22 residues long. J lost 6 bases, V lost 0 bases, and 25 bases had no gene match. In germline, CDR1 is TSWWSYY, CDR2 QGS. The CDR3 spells CALGELSLWLRLGDTRLHKLIF. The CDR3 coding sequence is TGTGCTCTTGGGGAACTCAGTCTATGGCTACGGTTGGGGGATACCCGTCTGCATAAACTCATCTTT.

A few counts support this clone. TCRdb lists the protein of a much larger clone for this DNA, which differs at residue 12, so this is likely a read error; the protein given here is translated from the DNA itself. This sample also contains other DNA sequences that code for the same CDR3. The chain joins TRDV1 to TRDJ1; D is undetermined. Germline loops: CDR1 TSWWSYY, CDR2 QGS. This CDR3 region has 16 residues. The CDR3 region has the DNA TGTGCTCTTGGGGACCCATTAACCGGGTACACCAATAAACTCATCTTT. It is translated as CALGDPLTGYTNKLIF.

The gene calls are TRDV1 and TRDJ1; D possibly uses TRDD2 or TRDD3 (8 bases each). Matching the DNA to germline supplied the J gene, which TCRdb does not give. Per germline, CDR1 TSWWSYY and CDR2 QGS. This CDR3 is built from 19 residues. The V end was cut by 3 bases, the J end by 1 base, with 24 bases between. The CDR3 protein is CALGEASYYWGVITDKLIF. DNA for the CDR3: TGTGCTCTTGGGGAGGCTTCCTACTACTGGGGGGTTATCACCGATAAACTCATCTTT.

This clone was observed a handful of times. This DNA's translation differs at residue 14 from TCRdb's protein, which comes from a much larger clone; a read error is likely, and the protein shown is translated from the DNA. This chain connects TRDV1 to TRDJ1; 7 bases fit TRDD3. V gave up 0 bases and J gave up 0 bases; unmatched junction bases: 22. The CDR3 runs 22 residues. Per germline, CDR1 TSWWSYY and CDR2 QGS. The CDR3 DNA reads TGTGCTCTTGGGGAACTAGTGACCTGGGACACGTGGGGGACACGCGACACCGATAAACTCATCTTT. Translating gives CALGELVTWDTWGTRDTDKLIF.

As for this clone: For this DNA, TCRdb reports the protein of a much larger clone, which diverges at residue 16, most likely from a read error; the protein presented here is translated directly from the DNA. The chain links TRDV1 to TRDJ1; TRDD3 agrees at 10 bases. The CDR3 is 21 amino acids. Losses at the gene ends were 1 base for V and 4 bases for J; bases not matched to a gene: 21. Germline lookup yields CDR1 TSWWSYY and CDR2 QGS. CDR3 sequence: CALGEQSGYWGISSDIDKLIF. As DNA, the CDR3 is TGTGCTCTTGGGGAACAATCCGGGTACTGGGGGATCTCCTCTGACATCGATAAACTCATCTTT.

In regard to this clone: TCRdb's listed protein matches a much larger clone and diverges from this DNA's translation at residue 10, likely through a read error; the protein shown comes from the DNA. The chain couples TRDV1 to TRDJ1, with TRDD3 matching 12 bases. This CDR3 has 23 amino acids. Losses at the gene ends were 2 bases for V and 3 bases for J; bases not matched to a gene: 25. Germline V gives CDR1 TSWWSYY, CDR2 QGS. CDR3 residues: CALGEGLKASLFLLGDTPDKLIF. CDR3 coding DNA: TGTGCTCTTGGGGAAGGCTTAAAAGCCTCCCTATTCTTGCTGGGGGATACGCCCGATAAACTCATCTTT.

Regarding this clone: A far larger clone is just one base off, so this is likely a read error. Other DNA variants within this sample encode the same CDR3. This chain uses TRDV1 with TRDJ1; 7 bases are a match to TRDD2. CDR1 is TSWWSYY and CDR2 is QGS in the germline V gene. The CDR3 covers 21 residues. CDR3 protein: CALVEPAFLAGWDHFGDKLIF. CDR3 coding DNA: TGTGCTCTTGTGGAACCAGCCTTCCTGGCCGGCTGGGACCATTTCGGCGATAAACTTATCTTT.

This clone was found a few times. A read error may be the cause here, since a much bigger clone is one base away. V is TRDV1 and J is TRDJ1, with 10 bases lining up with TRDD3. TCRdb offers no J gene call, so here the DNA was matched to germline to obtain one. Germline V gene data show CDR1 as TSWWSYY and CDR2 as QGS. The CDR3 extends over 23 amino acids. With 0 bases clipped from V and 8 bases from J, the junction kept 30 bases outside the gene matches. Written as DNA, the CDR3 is TGTGCTCTTGGGGAACTAGGAGCACGGCCCTACGGCGCCGGGGGATACGCGGGCGACAAACTCATCTTT. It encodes CALGELGARPYGAGGYAGDKLIF.

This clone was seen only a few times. CDR3 in amino acids: CALGSPVLLGVLIF. CDR3 DNA sequence: TGTGCTCTTGGGTCTCCCGTCCTACTGGGGGTACTCATCTTT. V and J are TRDV1 and TRDJ1; the match to TRDD3 covers 8 bases. TCRdb offers no J gene call, so here the DNA was matched to germline to obtain one. The CDR3 totals 14 residues. Germline assignment: CDR1 TSWWSYY and CDR2 QGS. V trimming: 5 bases; J trimming: 10 bases; junction bases outside the gene matches: 12.

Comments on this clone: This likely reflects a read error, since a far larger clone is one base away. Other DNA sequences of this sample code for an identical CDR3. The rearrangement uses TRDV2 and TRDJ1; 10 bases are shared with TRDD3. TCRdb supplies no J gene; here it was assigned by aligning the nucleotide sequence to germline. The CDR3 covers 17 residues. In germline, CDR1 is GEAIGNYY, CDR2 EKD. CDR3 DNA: TGTGCCTGTGACGCCGTACTGGGGGATGCCAATACCGACAAACTCATCTTT. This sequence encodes CACDAVLGDANTDKLIF.

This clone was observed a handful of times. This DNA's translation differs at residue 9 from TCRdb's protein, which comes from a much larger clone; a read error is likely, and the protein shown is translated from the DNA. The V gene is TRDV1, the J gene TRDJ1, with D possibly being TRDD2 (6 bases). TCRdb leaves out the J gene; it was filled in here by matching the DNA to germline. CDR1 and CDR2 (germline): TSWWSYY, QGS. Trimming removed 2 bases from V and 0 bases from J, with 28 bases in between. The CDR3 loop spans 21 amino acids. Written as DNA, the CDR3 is TGTGCTCTTGGGGAATCGCCTTCCAACGTCAATTCCTCCGAGTACACCGATAAACTCATCTTT. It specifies CALGESPSNVNSSEYTDKLIF.

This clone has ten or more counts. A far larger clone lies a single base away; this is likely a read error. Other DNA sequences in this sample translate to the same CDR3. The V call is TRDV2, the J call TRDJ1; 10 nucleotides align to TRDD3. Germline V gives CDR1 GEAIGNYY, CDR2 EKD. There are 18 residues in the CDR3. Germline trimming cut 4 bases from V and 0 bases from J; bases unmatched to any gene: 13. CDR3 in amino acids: CACDHSSLGDPYTDKLIF. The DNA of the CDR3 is TGTGCCTGTGATCATTCTTCACTGGGGGATCCGTACACCGATAAACTCATCTTT.

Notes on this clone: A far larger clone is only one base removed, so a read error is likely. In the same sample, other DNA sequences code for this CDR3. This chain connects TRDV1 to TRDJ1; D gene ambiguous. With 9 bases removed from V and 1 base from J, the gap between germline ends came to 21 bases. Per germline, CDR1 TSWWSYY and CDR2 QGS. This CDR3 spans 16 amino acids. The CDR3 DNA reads TGTGCTCTGGAGGAAGCAGGGGTGGGAGTCACCGATAAACTCATCTTT. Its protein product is CALEEAGVGVTDKLIF.

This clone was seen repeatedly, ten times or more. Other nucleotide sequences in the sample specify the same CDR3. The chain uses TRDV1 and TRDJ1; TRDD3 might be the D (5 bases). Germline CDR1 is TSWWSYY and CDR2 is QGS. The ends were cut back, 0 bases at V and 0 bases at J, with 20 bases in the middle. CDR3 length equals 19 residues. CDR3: CALGELITYWIPYTDKLIF. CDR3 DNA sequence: TGTGCTCTTGGGGAACTAATTACGTACTGGATCCCGTACACCGATAAACTCATCTTT.